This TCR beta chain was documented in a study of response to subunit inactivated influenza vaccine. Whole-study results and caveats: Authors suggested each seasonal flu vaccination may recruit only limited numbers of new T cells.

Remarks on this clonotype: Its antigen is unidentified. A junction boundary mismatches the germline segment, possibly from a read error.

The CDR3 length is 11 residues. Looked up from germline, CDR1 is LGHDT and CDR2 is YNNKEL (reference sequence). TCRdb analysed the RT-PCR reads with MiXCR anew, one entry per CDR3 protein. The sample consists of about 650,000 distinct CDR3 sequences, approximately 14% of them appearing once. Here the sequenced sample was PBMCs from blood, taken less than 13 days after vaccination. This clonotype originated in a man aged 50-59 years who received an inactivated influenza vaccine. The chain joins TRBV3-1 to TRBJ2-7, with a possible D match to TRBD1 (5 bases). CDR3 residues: CAISQGAEQYF. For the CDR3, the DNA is TGTGCCATCAGCCAAGGGGCCGAGCAGTACTTC.